This TCR beta chain was captured in a study of T cell responses to AZD1222 COVID-19 vaccine. Generated by immunoSEQ multiplex PCR, the TCRdb table keeps only in-frame clones and is missing some. Of around 78,000 clones detected, approximately 88% appear once; the ten largest clones hold 4% to 5.5%. Looked up from germline, CDR1 is SGHNT and CDR2 is YYREEE (reference sequence). Trimming took 4 bases from V and 0 from J, leaving 16 bases between them. This CDR3 spans 17 amino acids. Broader study findings: Mostly white British, mostly female donors; authors suggested clonal diversity may be underestimated. Breadth and depth of Spike-specific TCRs rose after two AZD1222 doses. Repertoires in all cases were sampled only once the peak T cell response had passed.

Comments on this clone: What it binds is not known.

The TCR originated in an adult in good health. Sample: peripheral blood, taken on day 0 of MenACWY control vaccination. The chain combines TRBV5-4 with TRBJ2-2; a weak D match, TRBD2 (6 bases). The CDR3 loop is CASSHDGSGPNTGELFF. The CDR3 DNA reads TGTGCCAGCAGCCACGATGGAAGCGGGCCGAACACCGGGGAGCTGTTTTTT.